This TCR beta chain was sequenced during a study of somatic mutations in cytotoxic T cells in rheumatoid arthritis. Across the study: Among the T-cell populations stained with V beta antibodies, some were separated by flow sorting at nearly 100% purity, including V beta1+ cells whose TCRB was sequenced.

After CD4+ and CD8+ cells were isolated by positive magnetic bead selection, their purity was checked by flow cytometry. Germline V gene lookup returns CDR1 MNHEY and CDR2 SMNVEV (reference sequence). This CDR3 comprises 13 residues. V was shortened by 2 bases and J by 7 bases, with 12 bases between the two germline ends. Using immunoSEQ multiplex PCR, the repertoire was profiled, and TCRdb retains in-frame clones only, with some absent. Among roughly 12,000 clones listed, approximately 80% were seen once. This TCR was sampled from a man over 45 in good health. Material for sequencing was CD8+ T cells sorted from blood. V is TRBV27 and J is TRBJ2-7; D not certain. Here the CDR3 DNA reads TGTGCCAGCAGTTTAGGACCTCGACGGGAGCAGTACTTC. It encodes CASSLGPRREQYF.